This paragraph covers one T cell receptor beta chain sequence. This sample was included in a study of tumor T cells in aggressive B-cell lymphoma. Produced via immunoSEQ multiplex PCR; TCRdb's table is partial and in-frame only. The repertoire holds around 680 clones, 80% to 90% seen once, with about 6.7% in the top ten. The germline V gene encodes CDR1 SGHDT and CDR2 YYEEEE. Trimming at V came to 1 base and at J to 4 bases, leaving 4 bases not matched to a gene. This CDR3 region has 14 residues. This clonotype originated in an adult with diffuse large B cell lymphoma. The gene calls are TRBV5-6 and TRBJ2-7, with TRBD2 matching over 8 bases. Sequencing was carried out using tumor tissue. The CDR3 here is CASSLMSGSYEQYF. CDR3 sequence (DNA): TGTGCCAGCAGCTTGATGAGCGGGAGTTACGAGCAGTACTTC.